The present T cell receptor (beta chain) was sequenced within a study of shared clonotypes between healthy human individuals. Overall study: The study drew on a couple of women and three men aged 18 to 49 as donors. CD4 naive and CD4 memory each took three plates per donor, while CD8 naive took two and CD8 memory one.

TCRdb's copy holds only in-frame clones and misses some; the assay was immunoSEQ multiplex PCR. This sample carries some 1.5 million clones, approximately 98% of them seen once, and the ten largest clones take about 0.4%. Study results and limitations: Between a handful of donors, naive CD4 clonotypes were shared at a level of about 5%. Generally, naive subsets came out with larger estimated richness than memory subsets.

For this clone: Antigen: not known.

J was trimmed by 4 bases and V by 2 bases; bases with no gene match: 13. Germline values: CDR1 SGHTA, CDR2 FQGNSA. The CDR3 extends over 17 amino acids. This TCR was recovered from a man aged 25 to 40 in good health. The chain combines TRBV7-2 with TRBJ1-1; 7 nucleotides line up with TRBD1. Source material: naive CD4+ T cells sorted from blood. Subset in this sample: CD45RA+ positively selected. The CDR3 is CASSLWRPRGLATEAFF. CDR3 coding DNA: TGTGCCAGCAGCTTATGGCGCCCGAGGGGGCTTGCCACTGAAGCTTTCTTT.